This T cell receptor (beta chain) derives from a study of T cell responses to AZD1222 COVID-19 vaccine. Measured with immunoSEQ multiplex PCR; TCRdb has only the in-frame clones, and not every one. The table records approximately 180,000 clones, 70% to 90% of them present only once. The CDR3 consists of 14 residues. CDR1 and CDR2 (germline): LGHNT, FRNRAP. J gave up 6 bases and V 5 bases, and 8 bases lay outside the gene matches. This clone was recorded only once. This receptor was obtained from an adult who received the AZD1222 COVID-19 vaccine. The source material was peripheral blood, sampled 28 days after the second AZD1222 dose. The V gene is TRBV12-5, the J gene TRBJ1-1, with 8 bases aligning to TRBD1. CDR3 bases: TGTGCTAGTGGTAGCCGGACAGGGAAGGCTGAAGCTTTCTTT. The encoded protein is CASGSRTGKAEAFF.